This T cell receptor beta chain originates from a study of shared T cell receptors in the human thymus. This clone was seen a handful of times. The CDR3 runs 16 residues. Per the germline V gene, CDR1 is LGHNA and CDR2 is YSLEER. V gave up 0 bases and J gave up 3 bases, with 15 bases separating them. Profiling relied on immunoSEQ multiplex PCR, and the TCRdb table lists in-frame clones only, not all of them. The table has 600,000 or so clones, around 87% seen once. Another study also made use of these data, one on human thymus T cells. That source adds: It was healthy Finnish infants having corrective surgery for congenital heart defects who were the donors. From resections taken during corrective heart surgery, the thymus tissue was obtained. Apparent skewing of V and J gene usage characterized both thymic and blood repertoires. What related research reported was that thymic repertoires overlapped highly among unrelated individuals.

The chain is built from TRBV4-3 and TRBJ2-7, with a weak D call TRBD1 (5 bases). The sample consisted of thymocytes. This TCR came from a boy under two years old with a congenital heart defect. In DNA form, the CDR3 reads TGCGCCAGCAGCCAAGATTCGCAGGGCTGGAGCTACGAGCAGTACTTC. Translated, it gives CASSQDSQGWSYEQYF.